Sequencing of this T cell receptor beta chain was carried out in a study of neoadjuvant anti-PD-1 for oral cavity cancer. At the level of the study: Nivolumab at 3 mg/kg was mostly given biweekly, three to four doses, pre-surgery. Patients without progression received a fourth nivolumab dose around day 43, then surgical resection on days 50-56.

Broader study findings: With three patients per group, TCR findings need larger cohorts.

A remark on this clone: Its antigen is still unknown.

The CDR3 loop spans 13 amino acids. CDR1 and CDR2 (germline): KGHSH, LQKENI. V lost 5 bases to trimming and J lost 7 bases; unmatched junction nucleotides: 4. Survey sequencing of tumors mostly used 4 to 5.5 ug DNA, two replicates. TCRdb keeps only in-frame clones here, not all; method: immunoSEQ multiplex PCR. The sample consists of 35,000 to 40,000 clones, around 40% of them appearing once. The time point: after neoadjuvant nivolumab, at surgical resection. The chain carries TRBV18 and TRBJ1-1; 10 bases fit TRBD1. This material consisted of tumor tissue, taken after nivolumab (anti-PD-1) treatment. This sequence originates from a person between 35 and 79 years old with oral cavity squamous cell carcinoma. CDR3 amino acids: CASSSDRGNEAFF. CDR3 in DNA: TGTGCCAGCTCATCGGACAGGGGGAATGAAGCTTTCTTT.